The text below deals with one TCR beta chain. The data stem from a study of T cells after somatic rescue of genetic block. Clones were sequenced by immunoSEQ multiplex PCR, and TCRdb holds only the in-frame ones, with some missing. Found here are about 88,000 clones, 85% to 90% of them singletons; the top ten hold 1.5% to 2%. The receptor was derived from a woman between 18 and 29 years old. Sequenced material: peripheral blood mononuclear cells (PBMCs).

DNA of the CDR3: TGTGCCAGCAGCTCGGGACTCGGGGCGGGAACCGGGGAGCTGTTTTTT. It yields the protein CASSSGLGAGTGELFF. The chain uses TRBV7-9 and TRBJ2-2; possibly TRBD2 for D (6 bases). This CDR3 contains 16 residues. V lost 4 bases and J lost 5, with 17 bases in between. Germline-derived CDR1 and CDR2 are SEHNR and FQNEAQ (reference sequence).